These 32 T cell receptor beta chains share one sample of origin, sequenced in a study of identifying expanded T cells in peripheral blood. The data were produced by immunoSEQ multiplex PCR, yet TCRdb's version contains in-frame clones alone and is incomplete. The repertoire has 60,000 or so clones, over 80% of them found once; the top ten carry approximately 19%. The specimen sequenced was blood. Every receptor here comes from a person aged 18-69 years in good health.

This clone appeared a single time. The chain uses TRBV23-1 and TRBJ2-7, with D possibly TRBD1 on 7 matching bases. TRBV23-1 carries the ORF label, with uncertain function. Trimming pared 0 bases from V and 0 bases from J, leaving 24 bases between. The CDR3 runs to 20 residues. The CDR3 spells CASSQSIGGQPLGTSYEQYV. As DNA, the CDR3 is TGCGCCAGCAGTCAATCAATCGGGGGACAGCCCCTCGGGACCTCCTACGAGCAGTACGTC.

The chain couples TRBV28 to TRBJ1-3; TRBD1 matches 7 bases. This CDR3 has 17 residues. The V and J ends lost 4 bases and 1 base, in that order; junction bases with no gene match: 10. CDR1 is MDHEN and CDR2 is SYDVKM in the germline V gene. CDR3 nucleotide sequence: TGTGCCAGCAGTTACATCGGGGACAGTGGTTCTGGAAACACCATATATTTT. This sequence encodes CASSYIGDSGSGNTIYF.

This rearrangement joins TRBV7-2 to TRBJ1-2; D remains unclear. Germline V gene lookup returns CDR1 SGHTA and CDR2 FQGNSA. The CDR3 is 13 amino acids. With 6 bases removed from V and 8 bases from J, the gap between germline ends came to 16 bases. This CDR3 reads CASRSPPVEGYTF. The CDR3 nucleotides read TGTGCCAGCAGGTCCCCCCCTGTAGAAGGCTACACCTTC.

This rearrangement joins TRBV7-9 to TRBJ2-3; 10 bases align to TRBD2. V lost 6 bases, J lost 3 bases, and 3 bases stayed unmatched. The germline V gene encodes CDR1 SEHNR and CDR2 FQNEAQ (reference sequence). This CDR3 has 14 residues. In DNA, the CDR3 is TGTGCCAGCAGTAGGACTAGCGGTACAGATACGCAGTATTTT. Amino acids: CASSRTSGTDTQYF.

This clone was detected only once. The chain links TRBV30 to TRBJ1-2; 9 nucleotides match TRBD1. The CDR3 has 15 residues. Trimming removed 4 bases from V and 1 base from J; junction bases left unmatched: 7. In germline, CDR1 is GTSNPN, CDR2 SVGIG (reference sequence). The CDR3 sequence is CAWTAGTGNNYGYTF. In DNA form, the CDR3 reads TGTGCCTGGACAGCCGGGACAGGGAATAACTATGGCTACACCTTC.

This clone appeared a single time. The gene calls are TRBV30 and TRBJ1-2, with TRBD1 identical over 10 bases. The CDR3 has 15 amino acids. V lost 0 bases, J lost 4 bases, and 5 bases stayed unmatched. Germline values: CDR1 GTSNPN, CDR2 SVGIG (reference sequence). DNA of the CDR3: TGTGCCTGGAGTGTACAGGGACAGGGGAGCTATGGCTACACCTTC. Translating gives CAWSVQGQGSYGYTF.

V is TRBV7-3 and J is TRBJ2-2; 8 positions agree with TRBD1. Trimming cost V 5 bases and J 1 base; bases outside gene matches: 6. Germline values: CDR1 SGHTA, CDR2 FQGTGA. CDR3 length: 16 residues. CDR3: CASSQWGTGNTGELFF. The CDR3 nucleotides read TGTGCCAGCAGCCAATGGGGGACAGGGAACACCGGGGAGCTGTTTTTT. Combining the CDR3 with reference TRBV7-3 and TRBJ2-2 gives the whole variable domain GAGVSQTPSNKVTEKGKYVELRCDPISGHTALYWYRQSLGQGPEFLIYFQGTGAADDSGLPNDRFFAVRPEGSVSTLKIQRTERGDSAVYLCASSQWGTGNTGELFFGEGSRLTVL.

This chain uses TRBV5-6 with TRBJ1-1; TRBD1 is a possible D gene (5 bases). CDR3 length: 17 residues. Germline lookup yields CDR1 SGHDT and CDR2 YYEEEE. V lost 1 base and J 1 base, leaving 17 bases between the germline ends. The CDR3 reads CASSLPGTRAQNTEAFF. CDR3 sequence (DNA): TGTGCCAGCAGCTTGCCCGGGACGCGCGCACAGAACACTGAAGCTTTCTTT.

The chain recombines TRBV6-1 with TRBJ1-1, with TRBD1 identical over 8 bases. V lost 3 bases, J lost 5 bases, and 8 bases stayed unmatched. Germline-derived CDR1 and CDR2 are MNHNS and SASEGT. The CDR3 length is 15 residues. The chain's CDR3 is CASSEVQGAATEAFF. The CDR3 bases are TGTGCCAGCAGTGAGGTTCAGGGGGCTGCGACTGAAGCTTTCTTT.

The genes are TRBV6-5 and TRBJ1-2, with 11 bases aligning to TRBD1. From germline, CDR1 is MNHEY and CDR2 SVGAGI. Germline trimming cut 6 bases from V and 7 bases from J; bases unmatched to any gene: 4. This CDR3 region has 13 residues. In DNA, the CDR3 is TGTGCCAGCAGCCAAGGGACAGGGGGTGGCTACACCTTC. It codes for CASSQGTGGGYTF.

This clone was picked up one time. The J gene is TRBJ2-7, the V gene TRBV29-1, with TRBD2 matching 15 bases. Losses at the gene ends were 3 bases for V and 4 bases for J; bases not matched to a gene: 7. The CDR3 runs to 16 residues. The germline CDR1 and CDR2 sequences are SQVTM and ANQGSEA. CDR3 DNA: TGCAGCGTTGAGGGGGGACTAGCGGGAGGTGTTTACGAGCAGTACTTC. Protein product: CSVEGGLAGGVYEQYF.

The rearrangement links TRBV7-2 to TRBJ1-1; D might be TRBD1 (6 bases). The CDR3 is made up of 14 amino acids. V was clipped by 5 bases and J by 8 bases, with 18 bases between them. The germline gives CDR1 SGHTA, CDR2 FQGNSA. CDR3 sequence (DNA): TGTGCCAGCAGCCCCCAATACGGGGGCCTCGAAGCTTTCTTT. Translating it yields CASSPQYGGLEAFF.

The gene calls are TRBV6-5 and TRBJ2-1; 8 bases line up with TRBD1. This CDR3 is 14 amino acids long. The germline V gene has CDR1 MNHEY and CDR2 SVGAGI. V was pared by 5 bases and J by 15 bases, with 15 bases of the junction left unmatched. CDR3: CASSARTGPLEAFF. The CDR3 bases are TGTGCCAGCAGTGCCCGGACAGGGCCCCTTGAAGCGTTCTTC.

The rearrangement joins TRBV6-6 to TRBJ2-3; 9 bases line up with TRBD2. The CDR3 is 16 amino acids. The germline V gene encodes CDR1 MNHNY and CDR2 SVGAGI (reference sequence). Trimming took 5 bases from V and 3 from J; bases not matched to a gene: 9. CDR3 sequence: CASSGQTSGDTDTQYF. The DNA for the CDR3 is TGTGCCAGCAGTGGTCAGACTAGCGGAGATACAGATACGCAGTATTTT.

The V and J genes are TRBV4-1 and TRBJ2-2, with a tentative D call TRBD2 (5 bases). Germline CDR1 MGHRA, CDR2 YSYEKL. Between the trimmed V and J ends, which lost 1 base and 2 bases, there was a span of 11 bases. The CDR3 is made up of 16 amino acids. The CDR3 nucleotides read TGCGCCAGCAGCCAAGTCAAACGGGGAAACACCGGGGAGCTGTTTTTT. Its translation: CASSQVKRGNTGELFF.

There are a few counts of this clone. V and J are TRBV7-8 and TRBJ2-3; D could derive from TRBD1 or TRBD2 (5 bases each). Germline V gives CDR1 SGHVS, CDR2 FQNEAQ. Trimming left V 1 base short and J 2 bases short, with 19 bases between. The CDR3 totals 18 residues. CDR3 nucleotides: TGTGCCAGCAGCTTAGTCGGGACGGGCGGAACTGCCACAGATACGCAGTATTTT. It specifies CASSLVGTGGTATDTQYF.

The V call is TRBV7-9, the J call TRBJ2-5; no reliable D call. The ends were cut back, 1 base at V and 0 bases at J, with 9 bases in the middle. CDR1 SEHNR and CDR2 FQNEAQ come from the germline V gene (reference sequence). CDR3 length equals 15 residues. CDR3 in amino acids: CASSLGAIDQETQYF. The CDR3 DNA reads TGTGCCAGCAGCTTAGGTGCCATAGACCAAGAGACCCAGTACTTC.

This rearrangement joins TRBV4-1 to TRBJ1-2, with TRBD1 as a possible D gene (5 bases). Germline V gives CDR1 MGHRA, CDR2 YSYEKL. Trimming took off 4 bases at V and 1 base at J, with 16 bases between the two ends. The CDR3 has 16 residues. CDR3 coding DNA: TGCGCCAGCAGCCCAGCCTCGGGGGGGTTTAACTATGGCTACACCTTC. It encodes CASSPASGGFNYGYTF.

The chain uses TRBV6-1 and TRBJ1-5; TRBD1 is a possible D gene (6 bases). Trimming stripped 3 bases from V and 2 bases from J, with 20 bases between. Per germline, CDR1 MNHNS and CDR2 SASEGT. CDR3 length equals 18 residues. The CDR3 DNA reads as TGTGCCAGCAGTGATGCGAAAAGGGGGGGAAGCGGCAATCAGCCCCAGCATTTT. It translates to CASSDAKRGGSGNQPQHF.

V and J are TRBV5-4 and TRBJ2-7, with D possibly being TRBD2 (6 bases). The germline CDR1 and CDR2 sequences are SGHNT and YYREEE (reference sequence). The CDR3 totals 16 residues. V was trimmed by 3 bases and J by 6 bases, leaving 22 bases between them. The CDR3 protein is CASSWGGAGRNVEQYF. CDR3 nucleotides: TGTGCCAGCAGCTGGGGTGGGGCGGGACGTAATGTCGAGCAGTACTTC.

CDR3 sequence: CASSPEASRLSGELFF. As DNA, the CDR3 is TGTGCCAGCAGTCCCGAGGCTAGCCGGCTTAGCGGGGAGCTGTTTTTT. V gene TRBV27 combines with J gene TRBJ2-2, with a tentative D call TRBD2 (5 bases). Trimming left V 5 bases short and J 7 bases short, with 20 bases between. Per germline, CDR1 MNHEY and CDR2 SMNVEV (reference sequence). The CDR3 has 16 amino acids.

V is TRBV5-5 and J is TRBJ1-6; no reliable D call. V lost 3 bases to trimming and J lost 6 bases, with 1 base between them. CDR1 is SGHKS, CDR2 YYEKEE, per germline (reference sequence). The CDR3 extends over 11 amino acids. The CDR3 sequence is CASSSNSPLHF. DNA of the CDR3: TGTGCCAGCAGCTCTAATTCACCCCTCCACTTT.

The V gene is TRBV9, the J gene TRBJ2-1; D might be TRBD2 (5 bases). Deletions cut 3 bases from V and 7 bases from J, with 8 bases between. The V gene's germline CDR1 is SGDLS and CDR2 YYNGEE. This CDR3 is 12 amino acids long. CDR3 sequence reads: CASSEDFNEQFF. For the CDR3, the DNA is TGTGCCAGCAGCGAGGACTTTAATGAGCAGTTCTTC.

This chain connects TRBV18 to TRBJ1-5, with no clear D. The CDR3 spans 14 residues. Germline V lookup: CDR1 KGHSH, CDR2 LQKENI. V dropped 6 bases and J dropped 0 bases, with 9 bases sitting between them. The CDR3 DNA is TGTGCCAGCTCGCCGGATTATAGCAATCAGCCCCAGCATTTT. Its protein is CASSPDYSNQPQHF.

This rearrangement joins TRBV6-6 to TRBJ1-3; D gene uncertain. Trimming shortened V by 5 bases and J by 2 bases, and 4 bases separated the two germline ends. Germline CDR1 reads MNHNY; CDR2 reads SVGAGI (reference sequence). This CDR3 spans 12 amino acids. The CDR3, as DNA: TGTGCCAGCAGTCCGACTGGAAACACCATATATTTT. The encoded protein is CASSPTGNTIYF.

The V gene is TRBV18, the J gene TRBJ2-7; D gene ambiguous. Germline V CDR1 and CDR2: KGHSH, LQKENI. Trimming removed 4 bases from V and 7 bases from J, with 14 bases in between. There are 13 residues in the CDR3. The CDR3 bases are TGTGCCAGCTCACTCGGGTCTCTAGGGGAGCAGTACGTC. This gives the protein CASSLGSLGEQYV.

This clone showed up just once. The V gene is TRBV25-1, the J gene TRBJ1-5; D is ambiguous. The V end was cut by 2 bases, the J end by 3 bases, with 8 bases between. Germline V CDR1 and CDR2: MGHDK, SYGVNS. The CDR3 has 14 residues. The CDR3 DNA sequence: TGTGCCAGCAGTGAACGCAGATTCAATCAGCCCCAGCATTTT. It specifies CASSERRFNQPQHF.

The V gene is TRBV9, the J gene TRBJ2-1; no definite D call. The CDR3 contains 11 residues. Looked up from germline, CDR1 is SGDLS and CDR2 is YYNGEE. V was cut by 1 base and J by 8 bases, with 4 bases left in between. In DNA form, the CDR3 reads TGTGCCAGCAGCGTACGGGATGAGCAGTTCTTC. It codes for CASSVRDEQFF.

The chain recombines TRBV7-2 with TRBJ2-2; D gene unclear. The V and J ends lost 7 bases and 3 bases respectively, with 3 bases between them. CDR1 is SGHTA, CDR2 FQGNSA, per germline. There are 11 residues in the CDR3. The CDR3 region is CASTHTGELFF. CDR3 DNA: TGTGCCAGCACCCACACCGGGGAGCTGTTTTTT.

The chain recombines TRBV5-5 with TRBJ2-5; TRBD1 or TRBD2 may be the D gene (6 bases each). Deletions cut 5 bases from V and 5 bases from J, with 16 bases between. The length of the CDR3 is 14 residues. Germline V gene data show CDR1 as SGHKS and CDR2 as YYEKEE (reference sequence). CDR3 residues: CASSSDPGAETQYF. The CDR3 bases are TGTGCCAGCAGTTCGGATCCGGGGGCGGAGACCCAGTACTTC.

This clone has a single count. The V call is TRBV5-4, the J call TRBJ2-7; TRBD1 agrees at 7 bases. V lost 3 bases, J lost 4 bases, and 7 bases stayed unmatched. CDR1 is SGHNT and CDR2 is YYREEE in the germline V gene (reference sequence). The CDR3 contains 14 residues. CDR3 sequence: CASSYGQVGYEQYF. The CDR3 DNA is TGTGCCAGCAGCTATGGACAGGTTGGGTACGAGCAGTACTTC. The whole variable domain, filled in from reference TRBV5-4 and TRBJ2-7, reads ETGVTQSPTHLIKTRGQQVTLRCSSQSGHNTVSWYQQALGQGPQFIFQYYREEENGRGNFPPRFSGLQFPNYSSELNVNALELDDSALYLCASSYGQVGYEQYFGPGTRLTVT.

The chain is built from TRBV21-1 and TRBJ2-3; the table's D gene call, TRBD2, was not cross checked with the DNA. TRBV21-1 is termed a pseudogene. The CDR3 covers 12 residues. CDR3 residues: CASPPCTDTQYF. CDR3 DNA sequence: TGTGCCAGCCCCCCGTGCACAGATACGCAGTATTTT.